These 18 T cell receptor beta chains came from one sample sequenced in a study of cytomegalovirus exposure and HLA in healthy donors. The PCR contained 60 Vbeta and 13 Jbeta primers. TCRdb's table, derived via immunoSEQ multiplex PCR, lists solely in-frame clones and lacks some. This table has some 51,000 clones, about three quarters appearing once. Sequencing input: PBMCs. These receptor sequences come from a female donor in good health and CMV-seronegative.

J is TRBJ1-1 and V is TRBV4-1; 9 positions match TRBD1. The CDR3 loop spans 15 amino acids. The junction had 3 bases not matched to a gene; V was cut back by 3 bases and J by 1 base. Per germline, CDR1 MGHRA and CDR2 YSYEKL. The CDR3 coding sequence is TGCGCCAGCAGCCAGGCGGACAGGGGGAACACTGAAGCTTTCTTT. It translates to CASSQADRGNTEAFF.

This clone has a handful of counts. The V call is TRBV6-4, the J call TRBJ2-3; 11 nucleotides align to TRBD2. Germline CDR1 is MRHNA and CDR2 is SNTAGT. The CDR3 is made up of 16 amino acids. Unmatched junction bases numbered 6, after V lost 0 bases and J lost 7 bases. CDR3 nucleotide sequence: TGTGCCAGCAGTGACTCGATTAGCGGGGGGGCAAATACGCAGTATTTT. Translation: CASSDSISGGANTQYF.

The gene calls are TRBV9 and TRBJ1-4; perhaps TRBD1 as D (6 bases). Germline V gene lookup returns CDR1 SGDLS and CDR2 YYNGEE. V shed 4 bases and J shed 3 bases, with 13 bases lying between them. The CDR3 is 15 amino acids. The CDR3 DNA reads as TGTGCCAGCAGCTCCCAGACAGGACCTAATGAAAAACTGTTTTTT. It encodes CASSSQTGPNEKLFF.

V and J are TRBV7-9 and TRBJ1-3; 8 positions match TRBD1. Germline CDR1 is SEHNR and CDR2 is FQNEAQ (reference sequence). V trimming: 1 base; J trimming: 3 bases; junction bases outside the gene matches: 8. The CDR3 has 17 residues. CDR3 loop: CASSLGGQVRGGNTIYF. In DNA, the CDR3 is TGTGCCAGCAGCTTAGGGGGACAGGTTCGAGGTGGAAACACCATATATTTT.

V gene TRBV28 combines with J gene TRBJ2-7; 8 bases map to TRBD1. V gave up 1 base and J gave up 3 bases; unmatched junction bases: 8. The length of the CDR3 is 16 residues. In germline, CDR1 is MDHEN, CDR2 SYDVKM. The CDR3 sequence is CASSLSAGTGRYEQYF. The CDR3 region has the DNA TGTGCCAGCAGTTTATCCGCCGGGACAGGTCGCTACGAGCAGTACTTC.

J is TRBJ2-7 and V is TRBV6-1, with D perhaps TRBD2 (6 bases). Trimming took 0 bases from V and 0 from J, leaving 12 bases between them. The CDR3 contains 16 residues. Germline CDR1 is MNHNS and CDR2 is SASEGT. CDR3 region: CASSEARGAYSYEQYF. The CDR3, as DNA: TGTGCCAGCAGTGAAGCGCGGGGTGCGTACTCCTACGAGCAGTACTTC.

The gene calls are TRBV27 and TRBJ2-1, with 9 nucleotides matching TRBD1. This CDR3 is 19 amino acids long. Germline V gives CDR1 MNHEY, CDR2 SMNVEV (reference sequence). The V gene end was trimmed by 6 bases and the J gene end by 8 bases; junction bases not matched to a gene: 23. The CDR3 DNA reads TGTGCCAGCAGGTTCTGGCCTGCGGCCGGGACAGGGAGCCTGCATGAGCAGTTCTTC. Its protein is CASRFWPAAGTGSLHEQFF.

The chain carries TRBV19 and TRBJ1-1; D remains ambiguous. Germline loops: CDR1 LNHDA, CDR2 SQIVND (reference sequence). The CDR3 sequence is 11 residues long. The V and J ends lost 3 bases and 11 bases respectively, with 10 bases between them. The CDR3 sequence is CASSMSDSAFF. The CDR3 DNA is TGTGCCAGTAGTATGAGCGATTCGGCTTTCTTT.

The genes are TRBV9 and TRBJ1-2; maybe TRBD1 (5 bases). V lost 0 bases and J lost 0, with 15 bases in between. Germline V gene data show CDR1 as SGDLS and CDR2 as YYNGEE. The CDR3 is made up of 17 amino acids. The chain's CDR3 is CASSVALTEQTNYGYTF. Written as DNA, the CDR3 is TGTGCCAGCAGCGTAGCCCTGACAGAGCAGACTAACTATGGCTACACCTTC.

The CDR3 region has the DNA TGTGCCAGCAGCCGCCAGGGACTAGCGGGAGGGCCCTCCTACGAGCAGTACTTC. Translating it yields CASSRQGLAGGPSYEQYF. The V call is TRBV7-2, the J call TRBJ2-7, with TRBD2 identical over 16 bases. The V gene end was trimmed by 5 bases and the J gene end by 0 bases; junction bases not matched to a gene: 7. The CDR3 length is 18 residues. Germline V CDR1 and CDR2: SGHTA, FQGNSA.

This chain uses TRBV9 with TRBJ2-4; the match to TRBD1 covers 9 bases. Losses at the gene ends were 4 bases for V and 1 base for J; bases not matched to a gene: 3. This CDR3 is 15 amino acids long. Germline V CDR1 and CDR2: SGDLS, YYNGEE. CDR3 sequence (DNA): TGTGCCAGCAGCACAACAGGGGGCGCCAAAAACATTCAGTACTTC. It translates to CASSTTGGAKNIQYF.

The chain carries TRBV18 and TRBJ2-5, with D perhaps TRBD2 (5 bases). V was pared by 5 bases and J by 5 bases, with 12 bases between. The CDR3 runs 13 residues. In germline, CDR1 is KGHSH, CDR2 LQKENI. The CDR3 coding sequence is TGTGCCAGCTCAACCCCACTAGAGGAGACCCAGTACTTC. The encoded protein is CASSTPLEETQYF.

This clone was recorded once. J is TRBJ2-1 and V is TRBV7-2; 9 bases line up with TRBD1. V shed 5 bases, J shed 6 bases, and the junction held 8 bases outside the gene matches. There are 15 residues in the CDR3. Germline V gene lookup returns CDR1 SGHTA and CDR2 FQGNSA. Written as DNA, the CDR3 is TGTGCCAGCAGCCAGAGAGGGACAGGGTTCAATGAGCAGTTCTTC. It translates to CASSQRGTGFNEQFF.

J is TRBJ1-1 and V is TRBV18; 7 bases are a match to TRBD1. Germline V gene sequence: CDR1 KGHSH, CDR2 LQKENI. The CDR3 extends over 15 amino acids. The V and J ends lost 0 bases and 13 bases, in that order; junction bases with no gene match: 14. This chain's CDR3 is CASSPPTQGGLVVFF. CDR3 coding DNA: TGTGCCAGCTCACCACCGACCCAGGGGGGACTGGTTGTTTTCTTT.

This CDR3 reads CASKGLSSLANEQFF. For the CDR3, the DNA is TGTGCCAGCAAAGGACTGTCTTCCTTAGCCAATGAGCAGTTCTTC. The chain employs TRBV6-5 and TRBJ2-1, with D possibly matching TRBD2 (5 bases). The CDR3 runs 15 residues. CDR1 and CDR2 (germline): MNHEY, SVGAGI. Trimming cost V 7 bases and J 6 bases, with 19 bases left between them.

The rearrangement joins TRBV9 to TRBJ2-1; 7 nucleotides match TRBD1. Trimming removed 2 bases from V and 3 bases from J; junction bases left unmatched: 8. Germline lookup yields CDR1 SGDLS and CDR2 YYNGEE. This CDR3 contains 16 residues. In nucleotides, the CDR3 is TGTGCCAGCAGCGTTACCGGGACAGCTGTCTACAATGAGCAGTTCTTC. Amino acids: CASSVTGTAVYNEQFF. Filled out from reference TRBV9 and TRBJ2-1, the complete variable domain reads DSGVTQTPKHLITATGQRVTLRCSPRSGDLSVYWYQQSLDQGLQFLIQYYNGEERAKGNILERFSAQQFPDLHSELNLSSLELGDSALYFCASSVTGTAVYNEQFFGPGTRLTVL.

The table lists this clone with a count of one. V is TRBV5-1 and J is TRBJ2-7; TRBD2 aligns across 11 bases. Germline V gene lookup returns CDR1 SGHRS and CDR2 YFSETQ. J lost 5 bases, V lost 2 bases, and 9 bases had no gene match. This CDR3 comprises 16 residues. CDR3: CASSLTSGGGLDEQYF. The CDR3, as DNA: TGCGCCAGCAGCTTAACTAGCGGGGGTGGCTTGGACGAGCAGTACTTC.

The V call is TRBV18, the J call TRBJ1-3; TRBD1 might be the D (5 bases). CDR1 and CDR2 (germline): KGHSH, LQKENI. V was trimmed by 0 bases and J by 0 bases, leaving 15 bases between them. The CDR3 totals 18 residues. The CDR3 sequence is CASSPPGSQATSGNTIYF. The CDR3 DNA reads TGTGCCAGCTCACCACCGGGTTCACAGGCAACCTCTGGAAACACCATATATTTT.